The 16 T cell receptor beta chains given below trace back to one sample, sequenced in a study of tumor and adjacent non-tumor tissue in lung cancer. No cell sorting was done before RNA was extracted from the tissue. This non-tumor lung sample came from over 3 cm beyond the tumor edge. A modified ARM-PCR protocol with three rounds of nested PCR amplified TCRbeta. MiXCR was run by TCRdb on the multiplex PCR reads, yielding one entry per CDR3 protein. The sample holds approximately 100,000 distinct CDR3 sequences; 65% are singletons and the top ten take roughly a fifth. The specimen sequenced was distant non-tumor lung tissue. The receptors stem from a man aged 25-45 years with non-small cell lung cancer.

Regarding this clonotype: A read error may explain this, as a much larger clone is one base away. The chain employs TRBV5-5 and TRBJ2-5; 7 positions match TRBD1. Losses at the gene ends were 1 base for V and 5 bases for J; bases not matched to a gene: 8. CDR1 is SGHKS and CDR2 is YYEKEE in the germline V gene (reference sequence). This CDR3 is built from 15 residues. As DNA, the CDR3 is TGTGCCAGCAGCTTGTCCACAGGGGATGGCGAGACCCAGTACTTC. Protein product: CASSLSTGDGETQYF.

This clonotype was recorded only once. The chain has TRBV6-5 and TRBJ2-5; D is undetermined. The CDR3 consists of 14 residues. CDR1 and CDR2 (germline): MNHEY, SVGAGI. The V and J ends lost 8 bases and 1 base respectively, with 14 bases between them. CDR3 loop: CASGRIATQETQYF. The CDR3 bases are TGTGCCAGCGGGCGTATCGCGACCCAAGAGACCCAGTACTTC.

This clonotype occurred once. A clone one base away is much larger, so this may be a read error. This rearrangement joins TRBV10-3 to TRBJ1-4, with a possible D match to TRBD1 (6 bases). Germline V gene data show CDR1 as ENHRY and CDR2 as SYGVKD. There are 11 residues in the CDR3. CDR3 region: CATSDSEKLVF. DNA of the CDR3: TGTGCCACCTCGGACAGTGAAAAACTGGTTTTT.

V usage is TRBV6-5 and J usage is TRBJ2-7, with 11 bases identical to TRBD1. CDR3 length equals 15 residues. Germline V lookup: CDR1 MNHEY, CDR2 SVGAGI. V gave up 5 bases and J gave up 5 bases; unmatched junction bases: 8. The CDR3 DNA follows: TGTGCCAGCAGTGGCCGGGACAGGGGGAGACACGAGCAGTACTTC. Protein: CASSGRDRGRHEQYF.

The sample holds one count of this clonotype. The germline gene is not matched at one end of the junction; a read error may be the cause. The chain carries TRBV6-5 and TRBJ1-5; D is undetermined. CDR3 size: 15 residues. In germline, CDR1 is MNHEY, CDR2 SVGAGI. CDR3 loop: CAISSDFVEVQPQHF. The DNA for the CDR3 is TGTGCCATCAGTTCCGACTTTGTGGAGGTTCAGCCCCAGCATTTT.

On this clonotype itself: Germline is not matched at one junction end, which may reflect a read error. The gene calls are TRBV12-3 or TRBV12-4 and TRBJ2-2, with TRBD1 as a possible D gene (6 bases). This CDR3 is 15 amino acids long. Here the CDR3 reads CASSVQGWNTGELFF. CDR3 in DNA: TGTGCCAGCAGTGTACAGGGCTGGAACACTGGGGAGCTGTTTTTT.

A note on this clonotype: Here the CDR3 omits its conserved ending phenylalanine or tryptophan, so a read error is the likely source. The V gene is TRBV6-5, the J gene TRBJ2-1; no definite D call. The CDR3 is made up of 15 amino acids. Germline-derived CDR1 and CDR2 are MNHEY and SVGAGI. The CDR3 protein is CANSYDPNSYNEQFL. CDR3 DNA sequence: TGTGCCAACAGTTATGACCCCAATTCCTACAATGAGCAGTTCCTC.

The chain links TRBV5-6 to TRBJ2-5; D perhaps matches TRBD1 (6 bases). Trimming pared 4 bases from V and 5 bases from J, leaving 18 bases between. This CDR3 contains 15 residues. Germline assignment: CDR1 SGHDT and CDR2 YYEEEE. CDR3 region: CASSSLIRQGETQYF. The CDR3 DNA follows: TGTGCCAGCAGCAGTTTAATCCGCCAGGGGGAGACCCAGTACTTC.

The J gene is TRBJ2-7, the V gene TRBV11-2; D possibly matches TRBD1 or TRBD2 (5 bases each). CDR1 and CDR2 from the germline V gene are SGHAT and FQNNGV. The CDR3 is 14 residues long. The CDR3 DNA follows: TGTACCATCAGCTTAGCTTTCCGGGGCCACGAGCAGTACTTC. This gives the protein CTISLAFRGHEQYF.

This clonotype was seen repeatedly, ten times or more. The V gene is TRBV12-3 or TRBV12-4, the J gene TRBJ2-2; TRBD2 aligns across 8 bases. This CDR3 spans 16 amino acids. The J segment lost 7 bases and the V segment lost 5 bases, leaving 12 bases of the junction unmatched. In DNA form, the CDR3 reads TGTGCCAGCAGTCCAGACAGGACTAGCCGATACGGGGAGCTGTTTTTT. Translating gives CASSPDRTSRYGELFF.

This rearrangement joins TRBV20-1 to TRBJ2-2, with D perhaps matching TRBD1 (5 bases). CDR3 length equals 16 residues. Trimming pared 0 bases from V and 3 bases from J, leaving 14 bases between. CDR1 and CDR2 from the germline V gene are DFQATT and SNEGSKA (reference sequence). The CDR3 DNA is TGCAGTGCTAGAGATGATTTCCAGGGATACACCGGGGAGCTGTTTTTT. Translated: CSARDDFQGYTGELFF.

As regards this clonotype: Possible read error: a much larger clone is one base away. V usage is TRBV13 and J usage is TRBJ2-4, with D tentatively TRBD1 or TRBD2 (5 bases each). The CDR3 loop spans 15 amino acids. CDR1 is PRHDT, CDR2 FYEKMQ, per germline (reference sequence). CDR3 sequence: CASSLAASRANSQYF. In DNA, the CDR3 is TGTGCCAGCAGCTTAGCGGCTAGCAGGGCAAACAGTCAGTACTTC.

This clonotype was observed a handful of times. This chain connects TRBV7-9 to TRBJ1-2; D is perhaps TRBD1 (5 bases). Germline V gene lookup returns CDR1 SEHNR and CDR2 FQNEAQ (reference sequence). The CDR3 has 13 residues. The V end lost 5 bases, the J end lost 6 bases, and 13 bases lay between the germline ends. CDR3 protein: CASSPREGHGYTF. In DNA, the CDR3 is TGTGCCAGCAGCCCACGGGAGGGGCATGGCTACACCTTC. Using reference TRBV7-9 and TRBJ1-2 for the parts outside the CDR3, the full variable domain is DTGVSQNPRHKITKRGQNVTFRCDPISEHNRLYWYRQTLGQGPEFLTYFQNEAQLEKSRLLSDRFSAERPKGSFSTLEIQRTEQGDSAMYLCASSPREGHGYTFGSGTRLTVV.

This clonotype was observed at least ten times. The J gene is TRBJ2-5, the V gene TRBV5-4; 11 bases line up with TRBD2. The CDR3 contains 17 residues. Per the germline V gene, CDR1 is SGHNT and CDR2 is YYREEE (reference sequence). The V and J ends lost 3 bases and 1 base, in that order; junction bases with no gene match: 8. CDR3 region: CASSSGTSGWGQETQYF. CDR3 in DNA: TGTGCCAGCAGCTCCGGGACTAGCGGATGGGGCCAAGAGACCCAGTACTTC.

Comment on this clonotype: A junction boundary mismatches the germline segment, possibly from a read error. The rearrangement uses TRBV20-1 and TRBJ1-5, with D maybe TRBD1 (5 bases). The germline V gene has CDR1 DFQATT and CDR2 SNEGSKA (reference sequence). The CDR3 spans 13 residues. Here the CDR3 DNA reads TGCAGTCCTAGACAGAGTGGAGATCAGCCCCAGCATTTT. It yields the protein CSPRQSGDQPQHF.

With respect to this clonotype: Lacking the conserved final phenylalanine or tryptophan, this CDR3 likely reflects a read error. This sequence joins TRBV20-1 and TRBJ1-2; 7 bases match TRBD1. The length of the CDR3 is 15 residues. Germline V gene data show CDR1 as DFQATT and CDR2 as SNEGSKA (reference sequence). This CDR3 is CIASIFGTETYGYTL. For the CDR3, the DNA is TGCATTGCTAGTATCTTCGGGACAGAGACTTATGGCTACACCCTC.